The 2 T cell receptor beta chains below were found in one sample sequenced in a study of blood T cell repertoires in COVID-19 (dated by TCRdb to 2018 to 2020). Libraries were constructed by the immunoSEQ multiplex PCR assay. Entries here come from immuneACCESS through TCRdb and include only in-frame sequences with V and J called. Some clones fail to appear in such tables; in the studies checked, an unresolved V gene covers under half of the shortfall, and the cause of the remainder is unknown. The sample records approximately 40,000 clones, approximately 85% of which are singletons. The ten largest account for 12% to 15% of the sample. Specimen: peripheral blood. These receptors originate from a human donor in a cohort sampled during active COVID-19.

The chain carries TRBV19 and TRBJ1-5; the D gene is possibly TRBD1 (5 bases). The V and J ends lost 7 bases and 5 bases respectively, with 15 bases between them. The CDR3 loop spans 14 amino acids. Germline V gives CDR1 LNHDA, CDR2 SQIVND (reference sequence). CDR3 DNA sequence: TGTGCCAGTACCCGGGGGGGGAGTCATCAGCCCCAGCATTTT. This encodes CASTRGGSHQPQHF.

The V gene is TRBV10-3, the J gene TRBJ2-1; 7 positions agree with TRBD2. V trimming: 0 bases; J trimming: 5 bases; junction bases outside the gene matches: 4. The CDR3 has 15 amino acids. Per the germline V gene, CDR1 is ENHRY and CDR2 is SYGVKD. The CDR3, as DNA: TGTGCCATCAGTGAGTCGGCCGGGAGGAACAATGAGCAGTTCTTC. Translating gives CAISESAGRNNEQFF.